This record covers a single T cell receptor (beta chain). Its cognate antigen is unknown. This sample was included in a study of blood T cells in healthy people across ages. General study findings and limits: Roughly linearly, TCR beta diversity per million T cells fell as age increased.

The second PCR ran about 6 to 12 cycles with a sample-barcoded 5' primer and J-beta primers. MiXCR was run by TCRdb on the 5' RACE reads, yielding one entry per CDR3 protein. Among 650,000 to 1,000,000 distinct CDR3 sequences listed, roughly 35% were seen once. The CDR3 extends over 13 amino acids. J lost 5 bases, V lost 10 bases, and 7 bases had no gene match. Per germline, CDR1 WSHSY and CDR2 SAAADI. The receptor was derived from a man younger than 30 in good health. V and J are TRBV10-2 and TRBJ1-1; 10 positions match TRBD1. Material: blood. The CDR3 DNA sequence: TGCGCCACCAGGGACAGGGGAGGGACTGAAGCTTTCTTT. Its protein product is CATRDRGGTEAFF.